This TCR beta chain was observed in a study of blood T cell repertoires in COVID-19. Study information: Collection of acute and convalescent COVID-19 samples took place in the United States, Italy and Spain. In each case, the material was cDNA or gDNA derived from T cells, B-cell-depleted T cells, or PBMCs.

This CDR3 is built from 15 residues. Germline CDR1 and CDR2: SGHVS and FNYEAQ. The V gene end was trimmed by 6 bases and the J gene end by 4 bases; junction bases not matched to a gene: 4. In the original analysis: Using reference gene primer amplification, nucleated cell counts were estimated. Measured with immunoSEQ multiplex PCR; TCRdb has only the in-frame clones, and not every one. The V and J calls and clone size come from that table; D and trimming were worked out from the DNA. This repertoire shows 200,000 to 250,000 clones, approximately 86% found once; its top ten account for about 6.9%. Assignment of participants to cohorts was predicated upon participant-reported clinical history.

The TCR comes from a woman aged 25 to 45 with acute COVID-19. The sample was PBMCs or T cells enriched from blood (not recorded which). The chain recombines TRBV7-6 with TRBJ2-3, with 13 bases that match TRBD2. The CDR3 DNA is TGTGCCAGCAGACGGACTAGCGGGAGTTCAGATACGCAGTATTTT. Its protein product is CASRRTSGSSDTQYF. The variable domain in full, with the rest retrieved from reference TRBV7-6 and TRBJ2-3, is GAGVSQSPRYKVTKRGQDVALRCDPISGHVSLYWYRQALGQGPEFLTYFNYEAQQDKSGLPNDRFSAERPEGSISTLTIQRTEQRDSAMYRCASRRTSGSSDTQYFGPGTRLTVL.